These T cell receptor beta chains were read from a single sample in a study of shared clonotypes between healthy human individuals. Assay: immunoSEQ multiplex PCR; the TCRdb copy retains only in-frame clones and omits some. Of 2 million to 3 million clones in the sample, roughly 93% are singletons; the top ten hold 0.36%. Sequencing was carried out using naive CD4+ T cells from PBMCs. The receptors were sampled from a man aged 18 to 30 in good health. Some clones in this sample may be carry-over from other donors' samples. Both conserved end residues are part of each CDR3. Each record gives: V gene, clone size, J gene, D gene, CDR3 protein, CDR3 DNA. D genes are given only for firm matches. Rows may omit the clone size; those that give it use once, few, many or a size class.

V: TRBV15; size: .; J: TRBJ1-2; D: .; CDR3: CATSKELNGYTF; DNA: TGTGCCACCAGCAAGGAATTGAATGGCTACACCTTC
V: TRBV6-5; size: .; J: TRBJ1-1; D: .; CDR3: CASRKQGDPSAFF; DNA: TGTGCCAGCAGGAAACAGGGCGATCCTTCCGCTTTCTTT
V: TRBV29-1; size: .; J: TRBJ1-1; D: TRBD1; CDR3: CSADRGAPEAFF; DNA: TGCAGCGCGGACAGGGGAGCCCCTGAAGCTTTCTTT
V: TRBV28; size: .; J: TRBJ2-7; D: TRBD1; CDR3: CASSLTGSYEQYF; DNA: TGTGCCAGCAGTCTGACAGGGTCCTACGAGCAGTACTTC
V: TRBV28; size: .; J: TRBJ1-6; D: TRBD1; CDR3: CASSLGQVYNSPLHF; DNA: TGTGCCAGCAGTTTAGGACAGGTCTATAATTCACCCCTCCACTTT
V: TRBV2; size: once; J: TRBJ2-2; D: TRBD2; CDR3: CASSDPALAGVVGELFF; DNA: TGTGCCAGCAGTGACCCCGCGCTAGCGGGAGTGGTCGGGGAGCTGTTTTTT
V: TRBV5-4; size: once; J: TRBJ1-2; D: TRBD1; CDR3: CASSGRRQGEAGYTF; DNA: TGTGCCAGCAGCGGGCGGAGACAGGGGGAGGCTGGCTACACCTTC
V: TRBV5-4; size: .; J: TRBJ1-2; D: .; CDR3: CASSVRTRLDGYTF; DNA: TGTGCCAGCAGCGTACGGACAAGGTTGGATGGCTACACCTTC
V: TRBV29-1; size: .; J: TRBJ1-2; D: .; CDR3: CSVGGAGHYGYTF; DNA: TGCAGCGTGGGGGGGGCAGGGCACTATGGCTACACCTTC
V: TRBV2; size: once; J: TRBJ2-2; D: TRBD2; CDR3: CASSGLAGATGELFF; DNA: TGTGCCAGCAGCGGACTAGCGGGAGCTACCGGGGAGCTGTTTTTT
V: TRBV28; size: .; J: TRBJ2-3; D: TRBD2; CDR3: CASSNARAGTDTQYF; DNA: TGTGCCAGCAGCAATGCCAGAGCGGGAACAGATACGCAGTATTTT